The 13 T cell receptor beta chains presented below share a single source sample, sequenced in a study of cytomegalovirus exposure and HLA in healthy donors. Sequenced by immunoSEQ multiplex PCR; TCRdb stores in-frame clones only, minus some. This sample has under 350,000 clones; around 85% occur once, and the top ten carry more than 0.8%. The sample consisted of PBMCs. These receptors were taken from a woman aged 18-29 years in good health and CMV-seronegative.

The gene calls are TRBV6-4 and TRBJ2-3; 14 bases align to TRBD2. J lost 1 base, V lost 2 bases, and 5 bases had no gene match. This CDR3 contains 18 residues. Germline-derived CDR1 and CDR2 are MRHNA and SNTAGT. The CDR3 region has the DNA TGTGCCAGCAGTGACCCTCCGACTAGCGGGAGGGGCACAGATACGCAGTATTTT. Translation gives CASSDPPTSGRGTDTQYF.

The chain recombines TRBV7-6 with TRBJ2-3; possibly TRBD1 for D (5 bases). The CDR3 totals 15 residues. The V end was cut by 1 base, the J end by 4 bases, with 12 bases between. Germline V gene sequence: CDR1 SGHVS, CDR2 FNYEAQ. The DNA for the CDR3 is TGTGCCAGCAGCTTAGGGCAGGGTGGCGCAGATACGCAGTATTTT. Protein sequence: CASSLGQGGADTQYF.

V and J are TRBV30 and TRBJ1-2, with D perhaps matching TRBD1 (5 bases). CDR3 size: 13 residues. Germline CDR1 is GTSNPN and CDR2 is SVGIG (reference sequence). V was cut by 3 bases and J by 4 bases, with 12 bases left in between. The CDR3, as DNA: TGTGCCTGGAGCGTCAGGGAAGCCTATGGCTACACCTTC. Translated: CAWSVREAYGYTF.

This clone was observed a single time. V gene TRBV27 combines with J gene TRBJ2-7; D is possibly TRBD2 (5 bases). V gave up 3 bases and J gave up 1 base, with 25 bases separating them. The CDR3 consists of 19 residues. Germline CDR1 is MNHEY and CDR2 is SMNVEV (reference sequence). This CDR3 is CASSFFPRGYSRPSYEQYF. The CDR3 nucleotides are TGTGCCAGCAGTTTTTTTCCCCGAGGGTATTCCCGCCCTTCCTACGAGCAGTACTTC.

The genes are TRBV12-5 and TRBJ1-5, with 8 positions matching TRBD1. Trimming at V came to 6 bases and at J to 3 bases, leaving 4 bases not matched to a gene. The germline gives CDR1 LGHNT, CDR2 FRNRAP. The CDR3 spans 14 residues. The CDR3, as DNA: TGTGCTAGTGGCCGGACAGGGAACAATCAGCCCCAGCATTTT. Amino acid sequence: CASGRTGNNQPQHF.

V and J are TRBV7-2 and TRBJ2-2; TRBD2 agrees at 10 bases. This CDR3 is built from 16 residues. Unmatched junction bases numbered 6, after V lost 0 bases and J lost 8 bases. The germline CDR1 and CDR2 sequences are SGHTA and FQGNSA. The CDR3 loop is CASSLAGLALAGELFF. CDR3 nucleotides: TGTGCCAGCAGCTTAGCGGGACTAGCGCTAGCGGGGGAGCTGTTTTTT.

The V and J genes are TRBV7-2 and TRBJ2-7, with D tentatively TRBD2 (5 bases). The V end lost 0 bases, the J end lost 6 bases, and 18 bases lay between the germline ends. This CDR3 spans 16 amino acids. CDR1 and CDR2 from the germline V gene are SGHTA and FQGNSA. The CDR3 sequence is CASSLAGGSGGSEQYF. DNA of the CDR3: TGTGCCAGCAGCTTAGCGGGTGGATCAGGAGGCTCCGAGCAGTACTTC.

The chain is built from TRBV6-1 and TRBJ2-1; D possibly corresponds to TRBD2 (5 bases). Per germline, CDR1 MNHNS and CDR2 SASEGT. This CDR3 comprises 13 residues. Trimming pared 6 bases from V and 7 bases from J, leaving 13 bases between. CDR3 in amino acids: CASRPDWQNEQFF. The CDR3 DNA follows: TGTGCCAGCAGGCCGGACTGGCAAAATGAGCAGTTCTTC.

The chain recombines TRBV7-9 with TRBJ1-6; maybe TRBD1 (6 bases). The CDR3 length is 13 residues. Germline V CDR1 and CDR2: SEHNR, FQNEAQ (reference sequence). The ends were cut back, 5 bases at V and 11 bases at J, with 13 bases in the middle. The CDR3 DNA is TGTGCCAGCAGCCCATGGACAGCGGCACCCCTCCACTTT. It yields the protein CASSPWTAAPLHF.

V is TRBV2 and J is TRBJ1-2; 7 bases line up with TRBD1. V shed 2 bases and J 2 bases; nucleotides not matched to a gene: 14. CDR1 and CDR2 (germline): SNHLY, FYNNEI. The CDR3 is 18 amino acids. The CDR3 is CASSEMGPAGGENYGYTF. The CDR3 region has the DNA TGTGCCAGCAGTGAAATGGGCCCCGCAGGGGGTGAAAACTATGGCTACACCTTC.

The gene calls are TRBV5-6 and TRBJ2-7; the D is unclear. Trimming removed 1 base at V and 6 bases at J, with 11 bases between. CDR3 size: 13 residues. Germline CDR1 is SGHDT and CDR2 is YYEEEE. CDR3 in DNA: TGTGCCAGCAGCTTGCTAGTGGGTCTCGAGCAGTACTTC. Its translation is CASSLLVGLEQYF.

The V and J genes are TRBV4-1 and TRBJ2-2; TRBD2 is a possible D gene (6 bases). The CDR3 runs to 15 residues. Germline V lookup: CDR1 MGHRA, CDR2 YSYEKL. With 4 bases removed from V and 6 bases from J, the gap between germline ends came to 15 bases. The CDR3 sequence is CASSRDSSTPGELFF. The CDR3 DNA sequence: TGCGCCAGCAGCCGGGACTCATCCACACCCGGGGAGCTGTTTTTT.

This clone appeared a single time. The chain uses TRBV15 and TRBJ2-7, with D perhaps TRBD1 (5 bases). CDR1 LNHNV and CDR2 YYDKDF come from the germline V gene (reference sequence). CDR3 length: 18 residues. Deletions cut 0 bases from V and 3 bases from J, with 21 bases between. CDR3 protein: CATSRDTRQYFPNYEQYF. CDR3 coding DNA: TGTGCCACCAGCAGAGATACCCGACAGTACTTCCCCAACTACGAGCAGTACTTC.